This is a list of T cell receptor beta chains from one sample in a study of CD8+CD57+ T cells in acquired aplastic anemia. TCRdb recomputed calls from the reads with MiXCR, one row per CDR3 protein. In the table there are about 120,000 distinct CDR3 sequences, over 55% of which are singletons. The sequencing sample was made of sorted CD4+, CD8+, or CD8+CD57+ T cells (not recorded which) from PBMCs. The receptor set was obtained from a human donor with aplastic anemia. Both conserved end residues are part of each CDR3. A D gene is named only where the DNA matches it firmly. Only part of the rows carry a size: once, few, many, or a class if the clone is expanded.

j_gene	abundance	d_gene	v_gene	CDR3nt	CDR3aa
TRBJ1-3	.	.	TRBV19	TGTGCCAGTAGTAACGGGGGGCCTGGAAACACCATATATTTT	CASSNGGPGNTIYF
TRBJ2-7	many	TRBD1	TRBV7-2	TGTGCCAGCAGCTTAGTCGGGACAGGGCCCTACGAGCAGTACTTC	CASSLVGTGPYEQYF
TRBJ2-7	once	TRBD1	TRBV4-3	TGCGCCAGCAGCCAAGACCAACAGGGGATACCCTACAAGCAGTACTTC	CASSQDQQGIPYKQYF
TRBJ2-7	.	.	TRBV10-3	TGTGCCATCAAAGGTTTCGGGAATACCTACGAGCAGTACTTC	CAIKGFGNTYEQYF
TRBJ1-3	.	.	TRBV9	TGTGCCAGCAGCGTAGAGAGGGGAGAAGGAAACACCATATATTTT	CASSVERGEGNTIYF
TRBJ2-7	many	TRBD1	TRBV24-1	TGTGCCACCAGTGAGTCCGGGACAGGGGGCGAGCAGTACTTC	CATSESGTGGEQYF
TRBJ2-1	.	.	TRBV20-1	TGCAGTGCTCAGACCCGGGACATCTCCTACAATGAGCAGTTCTTC	CSAQTRDISYNEQFF
TRBJ2-5	.	TRBD1	TRBV20-1	TGCAGTGCTACGTACGACAGGGGGCCAGAGACCCAGTACTTC	CSATYDRGPETQYF
TRBJ2-1	.	.	TRBV3-1	TGTGCCAGCAGCCAAGGACTAGTGAATGAGCAGTTCTTC	CASSQGLVNEQFF
TRBJ2-5	.	.	TRBV7-3	TGTGCCAGCAGCTCCGGGCTAGGGGGTCGGGAGACCCAGTACTTC	CASSSGLGGRETQYF
TRBJ1-6	.	.	TRBV7-9	TGTGCCAGCAGCTTGATGGCCGATTCACCCCTCCACTTT	CASSLMADSPLHF
TRBJ1-6	few	TRBD1	TRBV25-1	TGTGCCAGCAGTGCGCAGGGGGTAAGAAGAAATTCACCCCTCCACTTT	CASSAQGVRRNSPLHF
TRBJ1-6	.	.	TRBV12-3/TRBV12-4	TGTGCCAGCAGTTGGGGGAAAGGGGGTGGAAATTCACCCCTCCACTTT	CASSWGKGGGNSPLHF
TRBJ1-2	.	TRBD1	TRBV29-1	TGCAGCGTTGAAGATCGAGACAGGGGGTCATTTTATGGCTACACCTTC	CSVEDRDRGSFYGYTF
TRBJ2-7	.	.	TRBV10-1	TGCGCCAGCAGTGCTGGACCGCTCTACGAGCAGTACTTC	CASSAGPLYEQYF
TRBJ2-5	few	.	TRBV24-1	TGTGCCACCAGTGATGGGTCTCGGGGCAGGGAAGAGACCCAGTACTTC	CATSDGSRGREETQYF
TRBJ1-3	.	.	TRBV9	TGTGCCAGCAGCCTAACAGGGACAGGAAACACCATATATTTT	CASSLTGTGNTIYF
TRBJ1-1	.	.	TRBV10-3	TGTGCCATCAGTGAGCCGATTTTCACTGAAGCTTTCTTT	CAISEPIFTEAFF
TRBJ1-1	.	.	TRBV10-3	TGTGCCATCAGTGAGTCCAGAGTGAACACTGAAGCTTTCTTT	CAISESRVNTEAFF
TRBJ2-7	many	.	TRBV12-3/TRBV12-4	TGTGCCAGCAGTTCAAGACAGTGGAGCTCCTACGAGCAGTACTTC	CASSSRQWSSYEQYF
TRBJ2-5	.	.	TRBV10-3	TGTGCCCTCAGTGGGGCTGGGCTCCAAGAGACCCAGTACTTC	CALSGAGLQETQYF
TRBJ2-7	.	.	TRBV2	TGTGCCAGCAGTGGCACAAGGGGAACCTACGAGCAGTACTTC	CASSGTRGTYEQYF
TRBJ2-7	few	.	TRBV7-9	TGTGCCAGCTATAGGGAAAGCTCCTACGAGCAGTACTTC	CASYRESSYEQYF
TRBJ1-5	once	TRBD1	TRBV20-1	TGCAGTGCTCTACCGGGACAGGGTTACAATCAGCCCCAGCATTTT	CSALPGQGYNQPQHF
TRBJ1-1	few	.	TRBV2	TGTGCCAGCGGCAGGGGTACCACTGAAGCTTTCTTT	CASGRGTTEAFF
TRBJ2-5	.	.	TRBV20-1	TGCAGTGCTAGAGATGAGTGGCACGAAGAGACCCAGTACTTC	CSARDEWHEETQYF
TRBJ1-3	.	TRBD1	TRBV9	TGTGCCAGCAGCGACGGACAGGCCAGCTCTGGAAACACCATATATTTT	CASSDGQASSGNTIYF
TRBJ1-5	.	.	TRBV15	TGTGCCACCAGCATGGGACCTACGATGTCTAAGCCCCAGCATTTT	CATSMGPTMSKPQHF
TRBJ2-5	many	.	TRBV7-2	TGTGCCAGCAGCTTCGAGTTGGGGATGGGAGAGACCCAGTACTTC	CASSFELGMGETQYF
TRBJ1-1	many	.	TRBV6-1	TGTGCCAGCAGTCCCCGCATGAACACTGAAGCTTTCTTT	CASSPRMNTEAFF